One and the same sample provided the 22 T cell receptor beta chains below, sequenced in a study of T-cell memory formation after mild COVID-19. TCRdb called the 5' RACE reads again in MiXCR, with one record for every CDR3 protein. Of almost 350,000 distinct CDR3 sequences listed, roughly 19% are singletons. What was sequenced was PBMCs or a T cell subset sorted from them (not recorded which). Source of these receptors: a man in his late teens or twenties who had mild COVID-19 (a few samples of this study predate the infection). Cell type and time point are not known.

The table lists this clonotype with a few counts. The gene calls are TRBV2 and TRBJ1-5; D remains ambiguous. Germline V gene data show CDR1 as SNHLY and CDR2 as FYNNEI. Trimming pared 4 bases from V and 0 bases from J, leaving 10 bases between. CDR3 length: 15 amino acids. The CDR3 nucleotides read TGTGCCAGCAGTGTTGGCGGGTATAGCAATCAGCCCCAGCATTTT. Its translation is CASSVGGYSNQPQHF.

This clonotype was observed a handful of times. The gene calls are TRBV5-5 and TRBJ2-5; D is ambiguous. There are 13 residues in the CDR3. V was trimmed by 5 bases and J by 3 bases, leaving 11 bases between them. Germline CDR1 is SGHKS and CDR2 is YYEKEE (reference sequence). This CDR3 reads CASSTDWEETQYF. CDR3 nucleotides: TGTGCCAGCAGTACAGATTGGGAAGAGACCCAGTACTTC. The variable domain in full, completed from reference TRBV5-5 and TRBJ2-5, reads DAGVTQSPTHLIKTRGQQVTLRCSPISGHKSVSWYQQVLGQGPQFIFQYYEKEERGRGNFPDRFSARQFPNYSSELNVNALLLGDSALYLCASSTDWEETQYFGPGTRLLVL.

About this clonotype: This could be a read error, since a much larger clone is one nucleotide away. V and J are TRBV9 and TRBJ2-7, with D possibly being TRBD1 (5 bases). The CDR3 covers 13 residues. V was clipped by 3 bases and J by 6 bases, with 13 bases between them. In germline, CDR1 is SGDLS, CDR2 YYNGEE. The CDR3 loop reads CASSGGPTSEQYF. The DNA of the CDR3 is TGTGCCAGCAGCGGGGGCCCTACCTCCGAGCAGTACTTC. Combining the CDR3 with reference TRBV9 and TRBJ2-7 gives the whole variable domain DSGVTQTPKHLITATGQRVTLRCSPRSGDLSVYWYQQSLDQGLQFLIQYYNGEERAKGNILERFSAQQFPDLHSELNLSSLELGDSALYFCASSGGPTSEQYFGPGTRLTVT.

This clonotype was observed a few times. The chain links TRBV12-3 or TRBV12-4 to TRBJ1-5; D not certain. This CDR3 spans 13 amino acids. Trimming took 3 bases from V and 8 from J, leaving 11 bases between them. The CDR3 nucleotides are TGTGCCAGCAGTTTTAGGATGCGGGAGCCCCAGCATTTT. It encodes CASSFRMREPQHF.

The V and J genes are TRBV6-4 and TRBJ1-6; D is uncertain. The CDR3 is 14 amino acids. Trimming cost V 8 bases and J 8 bases, with 16 bases left between them. Germline CDR1 reads MRHNA; CDR2 reads SNTAGT. The CDR3 DNA is TGTGCCAGCGGGGAAGGGCCCGAAGATTCACCCCTCCACTTT. It codes for CASGEGPEDSPLHF.

This clonotype was seen only a few times. The chain combines TRBV5-4 with TRBJ2-7; D is undetermined. Germline assignment: CDR1 SGHNT and CDR2 YYREEE (reference sequence). This CDR3 has 13 residues. Deletions cut 3 bases from V and 2 bases from J, with 9 bases between. The CDR3 DNA reads TGTGCCAGCAGCTCGGACCCAGCCTACGAGCAGTACGTC. Translated, it gives CASSSDPAYEQYV.

The rearrangement uses TRBV7-2 and TRBJ1-1, with D tentatively TRBD1 (6 bases). CDR3 length: 15 residues. V lost 2 bases to trimming and J lost 1 base, with 11 bases between them. Germline V gene sequence: CDR1 SGHTA, CDR2 FQGNSA. Here the CDR3 reads CASSLLPGENTEAFF. The CDR3 DNA sequence: TGTGCCAGCAGCTTATTACCAGGGGAGAACACTGAAGCTTTCTTT.

The CDR3 nucleotides read TGTGCCAGCAGCTTAGCAGGAGCCTTTGAAGCTTTCTTT. Its protein is CASSLAGAFEAFF. This rearrangement joins TRBV7-2 to TRBJ1-1, with unresolved D. V was shortened by 0 bases and J by 7 bases, with 9 bases between the two germline ends. Looked up from germline, CDR1 is SGHTA and CDR2 is FQGNSA. The CDR3 has 13 amino acids.

This clonotype appeared many times. The chain couples TRBV7-6 to TRBJ2-7; D may be TRBD1 or TRBD2 (5 bases each). This CDR3 is built from 14 residues. Trimming left V 5 bases short and J 2 bases short, with 13 bases between. Germline V lookup: CDR1 SGHVS, CDR2 FNYEAQ. CDR3 sequence: CASSRQTGTYEQYF. The CDR3 DNA follows: TGTGCCAGCAGCAGACAGACCGGGACCTACGAGCAGTACTTC.

This clonotype was picked up a small number of times. The chain joins TRBV6-5 to TRBJ1-2; D gene unclear. The CDR3 sequence is 13 residues long. Trimming took 5 bases from V and 6 from J, leaving 13 bases between them. Germline V lookup: CDR1 MNHEY, CDR2 SVGAGI. Here the CDR3 DNA reads TGTGCCAGCAGTCCTGACCCGGGCCATGGCTACACCTTC. Protein sequence: CASSPDPGHGYTF.

The chain has TRBV9 and TRBJ2-1; the D call may be TRBD1 or TRBD2 (6 bases each). CDR1 SGDLS and CDR2 YYNGEE come from the germline V gene. The CDR3 runs to 14 residues. Deletions cut 3 bases from V and 6 bases from J, with 13 bases between. CDR3 sequence reads: CASSAVGGGNEQFF. Here the CDR3 DNA reads TGTGCCAGCAGCGCCGTTGGAGGGGGCAATGAGCAGTTCTTC. Based on the CDR3 plus reference TRBV9 and TRBJ2-1, the full variable domain is DSGVTQTPKHLITATGQRVTLRCSPRSGDLSVYWYQQSLDQGLQFLIQYYNGEERAKGNILERFSAQQFPDLHSELNLSSLELGDSALYFCASSAVGGGNEQFFGPGTRLTVL.

V is TRBV5-1 and J is TRBJ2-7; D not resolved. With 4 bases removed from V and 5 bases from J, the gap between germline ends came to 10 bases. This CDR3 is built from 12 residues. Germline values: CDR1 SGHRS, CDR2 YFSETQ. The chain's CDR3 is CASSPSVDEQYF. The CDR3 nucleotides read TGCGCCAGCAGCCCGTCCGTCGACGAGCAGTACTTC.

This clonotype was observed at least ten times. This CDR3 reads CASSLTGTDTQYF. The CDR3, as DNA: TGCGCCAGCAGCTTGACCGGCACAGATACGCAGTATTTT. V and J are TRBV5-1 and TRBJ2-3; no clear D. There are 13 residues in the CDR3. Trimming stripped 1 base from V and 1 base from J, with 4 bases between. Germline assignment: CDR1 SGHRS and CDR2 YFSETQ. Combining the CDR3 with reference TRBV5-1 and TRBJ2-3 gives the whole variable domain KAGVTQTPRYLIKTRGQQVTLSCSPISGHRSVSWYQQTPGQGLQFLFEYFSETQRNKGNFPGRFSGRQFSNSRSEMNVSTLELGDSALYLCASSLTGTDTQYFGPGTRLTVL.

In its sample, this clonotype was seen a few times. The chain combines TRBV3-1 with TRBJ2-2; D remains unclear. Germline V gene data show CDR1 as LGHDT and CDR2 as YNNKEL (reference sequence). The V gene lost 0 bases and the J gene lost 4 bases, with 6 bases spanning the gap. The CDR3 consists of 14 residues. The CDR3 nucleotides read TGTGCCAGCAGCCAAGACGGGTTCACCGGGGAGCTGTTTTTT. This translates into CASSQDGFTGELFF.

V usage is TRBV20-1 and J usage is TRBJ2-7; TRBD2 aligns across 9 bases. After removal of 2 bases from V and 1 base from J, the junction contained 3 bases not matched to a gene. Germline assignment: CDR1 DFQATT and CDR2 SNEGSKA (reference sequence). This CDR3 contains 14 residues. For the CDR3, the DNA is TGCAGTGCTAGAAGACTAGCGGCTTCCTACGAGCAGTACGTC. Amino acids: CSARRLAASYEQYV.

This clonotype appeared a few times. The rearrangement uses TRBV5-1 and TRBJ1-2, with TRBD1 matching over 9 bases. CDR3 size: 13 residues. From germline, CDR1 is SGHRS and CDR2 YFSETQ. The V segment lost 1 base and the J segment 12 bases; nucleotides outside the gene matches: 7. As DNA, the CDR3 is TGCGCCAGCAGCTTGTGGACAGGGGAGGTTAACACCTTC. Protein: CASSLWTGEVNTF. Full variable domain (outside the CDR3, taken from reference TRBV5-1 and TRBJ1-2): KAGVTQTPRYLIKTRGQQVTLSCSPISGHRSVSWYQQTPGQGLQFLFEYFSETQRNKGNFPGRFSGRQFSNSRSEMNVSTLELGDSALYLCASSLWTGEVNTFGSGTRLTVV.

A few counts support this clonotype. V and J are TRBV6-5 and TRBJ1-2; D remains unclear. This CDR3 spans 14 amino acids. The V gene lost 6 bases and the J gene lost 0 bases, with 11 bases spanning the gap. Germline V gene sequence: CDR1 MNHEY, CDR2 SVGAGI. DNA of the CDR3: TGTGCCAGCAGCGGGGTACGAACTAACTATGGCTACACCTTC. This gives the protein CASSGVRTNYGYTF.

This clonotype was picked up a small number of times. The V call is TRBV20-1, the J call TRBJ2-3, with a possible D match to TRBD2 (7 bases). The CDR3 contains 13 residues. Germline V gene lookup returns CDR1 DFQATT and CDR2 SNEGSKA (reference sequence). The ends were cut back, 7 bases at V and 3 bases at J, with 14 bases in the middle. The CDR3 region has the DNA TGCAGTGTGAGGGGGGGCCCGACAGATACGCAGTATTTT. Its translation is CSVRGGPTDTQYF.

The CDR3 region is CASSWTEPYQETQYF. In DNA form, the CDR3 reads TGCGCCAGCAGCTGGACAGAACCGTACCAAGAGACCCAGTACTTC. The genes are TRBV5-1 and TRBJ2-5; D might be TRBD1 (6 bases). The CDR3 spans 15 residues. V was shortened by 3 bases and J by 0 bases, with 12 bases between the two germline ends. The germline V gene has CDR1 SGHRS and CDR2 YFSETQ.

The genes are TRBV2 and TRBJ1-1; D unclear. CDR1 and CDR2 (germline): SNHLY, FYNNEI. The CDR3 is made up of 13 amino acids. The V gene lost 3 bases and the J gene lost 0 bases, with 5 bases spanning the gap. The CDR3 loop is CASSDSLNTEAFF. As DNA, the CDR3 is TGTGCCAGCAGTGACTCGCTGAACACTGAAGCTTTCTTT.

This chain links TRBV20-1 with TRBJ1-1; D is unresolved. V was shortened by 0 bases and J by 0 bases, with 14 bases between the two germline ends. The CDR3 runs to 16 residues. Germline loops: CDR1 DFQATT, CDR2 SNEGSKA (reference sequence). The chain's CDR3 is CSAREVGRLMNTEAFF. The CDR3 DNA sequence: TGCAGTGCTAGAGAGGTGGGGAGGCTGATGAACACTGAAGCTTTCTTT.

This clonotype was picked up a small number of times. DNA of the CDR3: TGTGCCAGCAGCCTCGTAGCGGGGGAGGGTAATACGCAGTATTTT. The encoded protein is CASSLVAGEGNTQYF. This chain uses TRBV7-2 with TRBJ2-3; TRBD2 matches 9 bases. J lost 7 bases, V lost 5 bases, and 10 bases had no gene match. Germline loops: CDR1 SGHTA, CDR2 FQGNSA. CDR3 length: 15 amino acids. The complete variable domain, with remaining parts taken from reference TRBV7-2 and TRBJ2-3, reads GAGVSQSPSNKVTEKGKDVELRCDPISGHTALYWYRQSLGQGLEFLIYFQGNSAPDKSGLPSDRFSAERTGGSVSTLTIQRTQQEDSAVYLCASSLVAGEGNTQYFGPGTRLTVL.